This TCR beta chain was observed in a study of CD8 T cells in ankylosing spondylitis. This clonotype is a singleton in its sample. What it binds is unknown. The CDR3 is 16 residues long. V lost 2 bases, J lost 5 bases, and 18 bases lay in between. Looked up from germline, CDR1 is LGHNA and CDR2 is YSLEER. General observations from the study: For ankylosing spondylitis blood, a TCR beta motif of about 8 highly homologous variants appeared characteristic.

In TCRdb, the 5' RACE reads were re-called with MiXCR into one record per CDR3 protein. The sample includes roughly 400,000 distinct CDR3 sequences, around 20% seen only once; the top ten take roughly a sixth. The material sequenced was blood, either unsorted or a sorted T cell fraction (not recorded which). This receptor was identified in a male donor with ankylosing spondylitis. The chain recombines TRBV4-3 with TRBJ2-5, with D perhaps TRBD1 (5 bases). The CDR3, as DNA: TGCGCCAGCAGCCAATCAGGGAAAGGGGATGGGGAGACCCAGTACTTC. Residues: CASSQSGKGDGETQYF.